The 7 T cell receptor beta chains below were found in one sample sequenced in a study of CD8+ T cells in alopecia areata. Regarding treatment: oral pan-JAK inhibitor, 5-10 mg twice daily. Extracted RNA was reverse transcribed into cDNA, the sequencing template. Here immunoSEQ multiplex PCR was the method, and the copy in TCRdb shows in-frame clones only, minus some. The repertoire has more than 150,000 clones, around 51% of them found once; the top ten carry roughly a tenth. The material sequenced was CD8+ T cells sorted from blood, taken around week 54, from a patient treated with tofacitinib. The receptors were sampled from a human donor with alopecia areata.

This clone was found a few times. The CDR3 is CASSEGRQAYGYTF. CDR3 in DNA: TGTGCCAGCAGTGAAGGAAGGCAGGCCTATGGCTACACCTTC. The chain combines TRBV25-1 with TRBJ1-2; D remains unclear. CDR1 is MGHDK, CDR2 SYGVNS, per germline. V shed 2 bases and J shed 4 bases, with 11 bases lying between them. The CDR3 covers 14 residues.

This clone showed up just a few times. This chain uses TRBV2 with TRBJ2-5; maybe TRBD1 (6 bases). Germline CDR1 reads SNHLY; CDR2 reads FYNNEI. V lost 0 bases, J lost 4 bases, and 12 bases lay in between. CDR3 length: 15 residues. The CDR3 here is CASSEALQGLETQYF. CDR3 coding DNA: TGTGCCAGCAGTGAAGCGCTTCAGGGGCTAGAGACCCAGTACTTC. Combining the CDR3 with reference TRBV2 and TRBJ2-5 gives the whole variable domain EPEVTQTPSHQVTQMGQEVILRCVPISNHLYFYWYRQILGQKVEFLVSFYNNEISEKSEIFDDQFSVERPDGSNFTLKIRSTKLEDSAMYFCASSEALQGLETQYFGPGTRLLVL.

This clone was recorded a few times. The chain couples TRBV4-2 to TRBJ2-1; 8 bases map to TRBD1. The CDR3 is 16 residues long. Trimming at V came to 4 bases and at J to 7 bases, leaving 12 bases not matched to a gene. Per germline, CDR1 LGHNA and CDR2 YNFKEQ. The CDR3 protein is CASSLNRGTLGNEQFF. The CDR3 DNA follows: TGTGCCAGCAGCCTCAACAGGGGGACCCTTGGAAATGAGCAGTTCTTC.

CDR3 protein: CASSLGARSYNEQFF. For the CDR3, the DNA is TGTGCCAGCAGCTTAGGGGCCCGCTCCTACAATGAGCAGTTCTTC. The V call is TRBV7-9, the J call TRBJ2-1; no reliable D call. Trimming took 1 base from V and 0 from J, leaving 7 bases between them. CDR3 length: 15 amino acids. Germline CDR1 and CDR2: SEHNR and FQNEAQ (reference sequence). The full variable domain, completed using reference TRBV7-9 and TRBJ2-1, is DTGVSQNPRHKITKRGQNVTFRCDPISEHNRLYWYRQTLGQGPEFLTYFQNEAQLEKSRLLSDRFSAERPKGSFSTLEIQRTEQGDSAMYLCASSLGARSYNEQFFGPGTRLTVL.

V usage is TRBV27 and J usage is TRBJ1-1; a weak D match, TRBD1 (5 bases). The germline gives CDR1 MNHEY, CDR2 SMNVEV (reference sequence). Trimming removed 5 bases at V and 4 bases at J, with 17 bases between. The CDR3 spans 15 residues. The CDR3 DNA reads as TGTGCCAGCAGTCTCACAGGCCCTATATCCACTGAAGCTTTCTTT. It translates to CASSLTGPISTEAFF.

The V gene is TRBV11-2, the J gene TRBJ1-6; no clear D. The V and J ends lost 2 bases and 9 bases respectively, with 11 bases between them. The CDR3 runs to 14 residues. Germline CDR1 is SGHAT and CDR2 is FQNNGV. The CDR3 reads CASSLLETGSPLHF. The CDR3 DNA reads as TGTGCCAGCAGCTTACTAGAAACTGGTTCACCCCTCCACTTT.

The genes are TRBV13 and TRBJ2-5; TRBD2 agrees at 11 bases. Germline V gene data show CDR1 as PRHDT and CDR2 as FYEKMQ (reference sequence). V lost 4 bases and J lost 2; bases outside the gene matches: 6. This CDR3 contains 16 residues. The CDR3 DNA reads TGTGCCAGCAGCTATCGACTAGCGGGGACACAAGAGACCCAGTACTTC. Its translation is CASSYRLAGTQETQYF.